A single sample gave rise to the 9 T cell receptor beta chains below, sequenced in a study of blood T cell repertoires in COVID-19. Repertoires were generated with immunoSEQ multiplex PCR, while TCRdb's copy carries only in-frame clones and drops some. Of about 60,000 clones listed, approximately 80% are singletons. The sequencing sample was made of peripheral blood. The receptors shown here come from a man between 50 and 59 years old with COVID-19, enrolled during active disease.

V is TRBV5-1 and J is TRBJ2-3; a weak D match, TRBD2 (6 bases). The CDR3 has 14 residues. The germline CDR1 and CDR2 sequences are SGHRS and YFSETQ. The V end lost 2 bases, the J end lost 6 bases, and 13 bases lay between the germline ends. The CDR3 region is CASSFGRYDDTQYF. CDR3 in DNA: TGCGCCAGCAGCTTCGGGAGATACGACGATACGCAGTATTTT.

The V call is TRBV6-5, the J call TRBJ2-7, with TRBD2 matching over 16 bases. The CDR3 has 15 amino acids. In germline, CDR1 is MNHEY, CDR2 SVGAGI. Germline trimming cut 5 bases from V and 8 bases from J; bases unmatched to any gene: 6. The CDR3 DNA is TGTGCCAGCAGTCCGGGACTAGCGGGGGGGCAAAAGCAGTACTTC. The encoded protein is CASSPGLAGGQKQYF.

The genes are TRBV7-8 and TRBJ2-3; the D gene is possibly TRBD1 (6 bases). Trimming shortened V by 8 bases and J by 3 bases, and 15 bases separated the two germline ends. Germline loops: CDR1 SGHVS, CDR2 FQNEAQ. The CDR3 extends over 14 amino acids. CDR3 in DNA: TGTGCCAGCCGGACAGCGCTTTTTACAGATACGCAGTATTTT. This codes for CASRTALFTDTQYF. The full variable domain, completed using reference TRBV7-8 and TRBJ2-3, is GAGVSQSPRYKVAKRGQDVALRCDPISGHVSLFWYQQALGQGPEFLTYFQNEAQLDKSGLPSDRFFAERPEGSVSTLKIQRTQQEDSAVYLCASRTALFTDTQYFGPGTRLTVL.

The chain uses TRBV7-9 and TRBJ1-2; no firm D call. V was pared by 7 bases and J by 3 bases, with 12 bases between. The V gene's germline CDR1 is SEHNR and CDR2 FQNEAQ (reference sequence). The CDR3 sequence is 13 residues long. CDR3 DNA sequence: TGTGCCAGCACCGGAGTGGCAGACTATGGCTACACCTTC. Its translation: CASTGVADYGYTF.

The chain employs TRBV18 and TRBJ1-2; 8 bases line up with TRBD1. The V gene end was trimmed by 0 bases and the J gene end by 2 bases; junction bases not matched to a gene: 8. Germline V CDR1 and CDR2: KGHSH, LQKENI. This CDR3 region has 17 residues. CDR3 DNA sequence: TGTGCCAGCTCACCACCCAGCACAGGGGGTGCCAACTATGGCTACACCTTC. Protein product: CASSPPSTGGANYGYTF.

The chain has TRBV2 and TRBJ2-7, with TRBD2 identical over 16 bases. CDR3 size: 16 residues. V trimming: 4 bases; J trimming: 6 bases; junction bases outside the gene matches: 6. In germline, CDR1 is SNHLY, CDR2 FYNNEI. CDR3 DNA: TGTGCCAGCAGTGGGGGACTAGCGGGAGGGCCGGTCGAGCAGTACTTC. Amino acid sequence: CASSGGLAGGPVEQYF.

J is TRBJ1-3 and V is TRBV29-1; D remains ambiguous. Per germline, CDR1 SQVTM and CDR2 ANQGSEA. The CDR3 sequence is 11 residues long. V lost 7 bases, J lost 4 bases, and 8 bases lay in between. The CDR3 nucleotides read TGCAGCGGTAAGGAGGGAAACACCATATATTTT. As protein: CSGKEGNTIYF. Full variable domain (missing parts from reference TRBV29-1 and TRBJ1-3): SAVISQKPSRDICQRGTSLTIQCQVDSQVTMMFWYRQQPGQSLTLIATANQGSEATYESGFVIDKFPISRPNLTFSTLTVSNMSPEDSSIYLCSGKEGNTIYFGEGSWLTVV.

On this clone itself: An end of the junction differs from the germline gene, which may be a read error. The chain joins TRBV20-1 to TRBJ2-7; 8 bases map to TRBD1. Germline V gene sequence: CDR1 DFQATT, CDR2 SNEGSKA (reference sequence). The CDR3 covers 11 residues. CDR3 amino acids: CSASGPGQAVF. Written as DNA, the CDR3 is TGCAGTGCTAGCGGGCCGGGACAGGCCGTCTTC.

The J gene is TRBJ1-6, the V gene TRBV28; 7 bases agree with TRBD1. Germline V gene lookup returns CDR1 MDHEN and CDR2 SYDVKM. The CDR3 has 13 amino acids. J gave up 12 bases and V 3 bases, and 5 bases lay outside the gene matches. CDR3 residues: CASSLEGAGPLHF. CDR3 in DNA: TGTGCCAGCAGTTTGGAGGGGGCAGGACCCCTCCACTTT.